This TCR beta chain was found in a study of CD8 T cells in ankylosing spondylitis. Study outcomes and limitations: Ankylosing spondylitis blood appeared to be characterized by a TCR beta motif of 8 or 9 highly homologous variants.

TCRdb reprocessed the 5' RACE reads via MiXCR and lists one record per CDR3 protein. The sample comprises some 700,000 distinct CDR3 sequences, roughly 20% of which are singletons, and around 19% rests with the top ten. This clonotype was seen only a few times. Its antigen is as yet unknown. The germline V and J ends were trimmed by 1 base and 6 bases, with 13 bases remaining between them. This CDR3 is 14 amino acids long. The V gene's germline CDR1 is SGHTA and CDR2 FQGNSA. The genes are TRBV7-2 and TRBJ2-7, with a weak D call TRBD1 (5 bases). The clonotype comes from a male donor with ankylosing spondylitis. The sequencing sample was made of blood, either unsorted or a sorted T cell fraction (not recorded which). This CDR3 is CASSLVGVAGEQYF. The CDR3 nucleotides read TGTGCCAGCAGCTTAGTAGGGGTAGCCGGCGAGCAGTACTTC.